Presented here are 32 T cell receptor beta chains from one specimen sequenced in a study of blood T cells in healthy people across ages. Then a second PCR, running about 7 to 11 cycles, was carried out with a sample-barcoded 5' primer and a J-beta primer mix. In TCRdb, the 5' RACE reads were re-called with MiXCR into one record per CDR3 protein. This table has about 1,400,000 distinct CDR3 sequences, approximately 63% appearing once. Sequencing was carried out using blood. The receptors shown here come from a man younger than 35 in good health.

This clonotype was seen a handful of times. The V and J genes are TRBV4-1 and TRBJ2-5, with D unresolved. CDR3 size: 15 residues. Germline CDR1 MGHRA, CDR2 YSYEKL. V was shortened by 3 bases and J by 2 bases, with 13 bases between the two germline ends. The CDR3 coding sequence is TGCGCCAGCAGCCACTTACTGCCTTTTCAAGAGACCCAGTACTTC. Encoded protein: CASSHLLPFQETQYF.

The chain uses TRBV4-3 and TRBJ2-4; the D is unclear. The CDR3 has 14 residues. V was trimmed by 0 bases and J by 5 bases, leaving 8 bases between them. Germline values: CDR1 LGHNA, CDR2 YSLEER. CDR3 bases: TGCGCCAGCAGCCAAGATCCTGGGGAAAACATTCAGTACTTC. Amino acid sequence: CASSQDPGENIQYF.

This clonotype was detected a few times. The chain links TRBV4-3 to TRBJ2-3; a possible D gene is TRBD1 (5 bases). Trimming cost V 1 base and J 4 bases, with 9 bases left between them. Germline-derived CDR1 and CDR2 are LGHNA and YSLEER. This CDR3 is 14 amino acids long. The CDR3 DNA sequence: TGCGCCAGCAGCCAAGTAGCCAGGGCAGATACGCAGTATTTT. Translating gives CASSQVARADTQYF.

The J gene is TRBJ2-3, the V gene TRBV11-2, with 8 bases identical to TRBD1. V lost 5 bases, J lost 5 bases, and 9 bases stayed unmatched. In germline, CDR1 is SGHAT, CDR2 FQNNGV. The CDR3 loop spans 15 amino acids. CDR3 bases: TGTGCCAGCAGCGGGACGACAGGGGAAGGAGATACGCAGTATTTT. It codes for CASSGTTGEGDTQYF.

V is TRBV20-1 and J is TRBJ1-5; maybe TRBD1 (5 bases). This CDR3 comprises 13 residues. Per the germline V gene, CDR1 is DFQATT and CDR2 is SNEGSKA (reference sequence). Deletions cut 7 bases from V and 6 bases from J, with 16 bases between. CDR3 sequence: CSVDQGIGQPQHF. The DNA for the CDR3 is TGCAGTGTTGACCAGGGAATTGGTCAGCCCCAGCATTTT.

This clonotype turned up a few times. CDR3: CASSPTRQGWETQYF. The DNA for the CDR3 is TGCGCCAGCAGCCCCACCCGACAGGGGTGGGAGACCCAGTACTTC. The chain carries TRBV4-1 and TRBJ2-5, with TRBD1 matching 8 bases. CDR1 is MGHRA, CDR2 YSYEKL, per germline. V lost 4 bases to trimming and J lost 5 bases; unmatched junction nucleotides: 9. CDR3 size: 15 residues.

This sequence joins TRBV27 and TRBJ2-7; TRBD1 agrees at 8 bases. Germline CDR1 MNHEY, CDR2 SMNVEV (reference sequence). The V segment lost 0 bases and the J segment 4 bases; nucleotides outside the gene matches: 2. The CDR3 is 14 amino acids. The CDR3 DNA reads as TGTGCCAGCAGTTTATCCAGGGGGCAGTACGAGCAGTACTTC. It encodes CASSLSRGQYEQYF.

CDR3 protein: CASSLQQGGYNEQYF. The DNA for the CDR3 is TGTGCCAGCAGCCTTCAACAGGGGGGCTACAATGAGCAGTACTTC. The chain has TRBV13 and TRBJ2-5; 8 bases agree with TRBD1. Germline CDR1 PRHDT, CDR2 FYEKMQ (reference sequence). Trimming cost V 5 bases and J 11 bases; bases outside gene matches: 16. The CDR3 runs 15 residues.

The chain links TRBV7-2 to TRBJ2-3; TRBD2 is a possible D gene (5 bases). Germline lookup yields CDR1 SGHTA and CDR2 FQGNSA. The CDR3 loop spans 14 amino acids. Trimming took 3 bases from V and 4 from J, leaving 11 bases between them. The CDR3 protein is CASSFTTGADTQYF. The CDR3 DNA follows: TGTGCCAGCAGCTTTACGACCGGGGCAGATACGCAGTATTTT.

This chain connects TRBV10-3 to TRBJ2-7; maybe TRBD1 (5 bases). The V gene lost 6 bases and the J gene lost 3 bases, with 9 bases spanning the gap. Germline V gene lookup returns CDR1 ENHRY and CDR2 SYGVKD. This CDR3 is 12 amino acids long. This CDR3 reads CAIRGRVYEQYF. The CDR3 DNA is TGTGCCATCAGGGGCAGGGTCTACGAGCAGTACTTC.

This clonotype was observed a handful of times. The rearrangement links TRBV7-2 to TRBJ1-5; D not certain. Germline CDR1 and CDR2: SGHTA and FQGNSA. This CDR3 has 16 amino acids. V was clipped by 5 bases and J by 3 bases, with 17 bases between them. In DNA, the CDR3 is TGTGCCAGCAGCAACAGTCTAGGAAGAAACAATCAGCCCCAGCATTTT. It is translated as CASSNSLGRNNQPQHF.

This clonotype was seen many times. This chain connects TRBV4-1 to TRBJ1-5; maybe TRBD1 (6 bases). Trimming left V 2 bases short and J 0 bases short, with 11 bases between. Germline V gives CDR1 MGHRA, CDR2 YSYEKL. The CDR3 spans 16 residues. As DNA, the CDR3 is TGCGCCAGCAGCCAAACAGGGATTGGTAGCAATCAGCCCCAGCATTTT. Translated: CASSQTGIGSNQPQHF.

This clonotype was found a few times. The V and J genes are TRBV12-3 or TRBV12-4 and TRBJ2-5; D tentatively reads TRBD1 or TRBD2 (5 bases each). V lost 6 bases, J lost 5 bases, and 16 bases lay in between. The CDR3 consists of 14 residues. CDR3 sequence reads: CASRTRGVGETQYF. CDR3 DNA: TGTGCCAGCAGGACCCGAGGGGTCGGGGAGACCCAGTACTTC.

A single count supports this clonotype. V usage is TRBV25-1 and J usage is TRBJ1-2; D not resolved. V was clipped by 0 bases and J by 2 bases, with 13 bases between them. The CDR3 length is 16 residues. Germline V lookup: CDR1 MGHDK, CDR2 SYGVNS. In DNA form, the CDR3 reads TGTGCCAGCAGTGAATATTCGGGCCTACTGAACTATGGCTACACCTTC. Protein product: CASSEYSGLLNYGYTF.

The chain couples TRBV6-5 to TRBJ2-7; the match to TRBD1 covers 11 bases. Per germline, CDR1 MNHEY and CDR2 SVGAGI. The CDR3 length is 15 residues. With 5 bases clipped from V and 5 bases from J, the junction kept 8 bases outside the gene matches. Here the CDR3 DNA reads TGTGCCAGCAGTCCTGGGGGACAGGGGGTGCACGAGCAGTACTTC. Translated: CASSPGGQGVHEQYF.

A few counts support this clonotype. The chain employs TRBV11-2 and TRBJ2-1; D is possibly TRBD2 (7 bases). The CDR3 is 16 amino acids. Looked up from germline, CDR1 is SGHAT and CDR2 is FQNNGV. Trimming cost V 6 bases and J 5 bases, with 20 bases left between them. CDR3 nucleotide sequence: TGTGCCAGCAGTCAAGCTCCAGGGGACTACCACAATGAGCAGTTCTTC. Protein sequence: CASSQAPGDYHNEQFF.

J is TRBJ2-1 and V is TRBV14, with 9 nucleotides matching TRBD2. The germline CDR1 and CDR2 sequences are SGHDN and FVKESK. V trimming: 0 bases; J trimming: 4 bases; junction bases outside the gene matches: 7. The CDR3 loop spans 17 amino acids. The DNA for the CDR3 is TGTGCCAGCAGCCAAGATTGGGCTAGCGGGACATACAATGAGCAGTTCTTC. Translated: CASSQDWASGTYNEQFF.

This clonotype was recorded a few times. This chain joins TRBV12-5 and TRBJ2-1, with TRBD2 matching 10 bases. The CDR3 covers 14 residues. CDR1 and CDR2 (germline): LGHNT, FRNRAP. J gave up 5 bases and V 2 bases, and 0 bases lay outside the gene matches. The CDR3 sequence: CASGLTSGNNEQFF. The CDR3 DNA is TGTGCTAGTGGTTTGACTAGCGGGAACAATGAGCAGTTCTTC.

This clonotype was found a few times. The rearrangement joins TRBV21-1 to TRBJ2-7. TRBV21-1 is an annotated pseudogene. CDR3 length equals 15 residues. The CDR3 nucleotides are TGTGCCAGCAGCATGGCCCGTAAAAGCTCCTACGAGCAGTACTTC. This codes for CASSMARKSSYEQYF.

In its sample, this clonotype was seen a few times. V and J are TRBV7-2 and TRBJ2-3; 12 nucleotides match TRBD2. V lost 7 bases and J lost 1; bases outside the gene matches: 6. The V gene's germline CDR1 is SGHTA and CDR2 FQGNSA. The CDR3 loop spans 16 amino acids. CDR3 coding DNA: TGTGCCAGCACCCACCGGACTAGCGGGGGCACAGATACGCAGTATTTT. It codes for CASTHRTSGGTDTQYF.

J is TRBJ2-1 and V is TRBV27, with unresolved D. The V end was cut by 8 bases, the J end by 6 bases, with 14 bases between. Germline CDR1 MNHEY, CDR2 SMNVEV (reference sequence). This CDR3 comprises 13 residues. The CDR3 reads CASGLSWANEQFF. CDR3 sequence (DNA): TGTGCCAGCGGCCTCTCGTGGGCCAATGAGCAGTTCTTC.

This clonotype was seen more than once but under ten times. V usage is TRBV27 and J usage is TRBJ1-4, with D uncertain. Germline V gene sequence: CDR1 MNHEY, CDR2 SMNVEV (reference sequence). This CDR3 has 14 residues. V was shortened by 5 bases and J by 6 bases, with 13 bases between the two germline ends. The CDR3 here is CASSRIQQHEKLFF. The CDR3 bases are TGTGCCAGCAGTCGAATACAGCAACATGAAAAACTGTTTTTT.

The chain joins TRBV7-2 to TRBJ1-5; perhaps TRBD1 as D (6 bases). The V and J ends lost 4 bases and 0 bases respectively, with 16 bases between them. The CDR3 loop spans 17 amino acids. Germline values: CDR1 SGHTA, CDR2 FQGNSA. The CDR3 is CASSSDSLPSSNQPQHF. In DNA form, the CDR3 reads TGTGCCAGCAGCTCGGACAGTCTCCCCTCTAGCAATCAGCCCCAGCATTTT.

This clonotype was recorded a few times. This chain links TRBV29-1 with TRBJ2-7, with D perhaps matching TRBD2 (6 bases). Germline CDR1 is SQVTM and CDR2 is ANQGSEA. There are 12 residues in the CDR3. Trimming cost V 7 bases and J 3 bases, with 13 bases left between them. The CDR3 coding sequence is TGCAGCGGGGGGACTGGAATCTACGAGCAGTACTTC. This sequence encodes CSGGTGIYEQYF.

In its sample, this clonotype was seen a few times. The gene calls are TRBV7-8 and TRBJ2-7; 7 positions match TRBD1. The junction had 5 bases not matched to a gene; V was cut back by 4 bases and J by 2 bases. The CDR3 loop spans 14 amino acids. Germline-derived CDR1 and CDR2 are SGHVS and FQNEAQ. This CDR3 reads CASSYPGTAYEQYF. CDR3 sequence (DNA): TGTGCCAGCAGCTATCCCGGGACAGCCTACGAGCAGTACTTC.

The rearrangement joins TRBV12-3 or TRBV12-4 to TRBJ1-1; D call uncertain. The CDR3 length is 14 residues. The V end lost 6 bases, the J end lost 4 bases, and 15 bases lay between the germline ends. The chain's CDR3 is CASRPGYLITEAFF. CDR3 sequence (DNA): TGTGCCAGCAGACCCGGGTACTTGATCACTGAAGCTTTCTTT.

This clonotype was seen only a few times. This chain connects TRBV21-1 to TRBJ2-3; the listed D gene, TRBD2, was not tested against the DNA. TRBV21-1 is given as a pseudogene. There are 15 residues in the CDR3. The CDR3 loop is CASNTGTSGTDTQYF. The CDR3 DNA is TGTGCCAGCAACACCGGGACTAGCGGGACAGATACGCAGTATTTT.

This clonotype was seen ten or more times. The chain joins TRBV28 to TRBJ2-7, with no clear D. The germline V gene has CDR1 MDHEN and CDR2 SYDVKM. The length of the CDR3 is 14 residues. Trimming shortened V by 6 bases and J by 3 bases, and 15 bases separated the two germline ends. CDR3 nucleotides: TGTGCCAGCAGCACCCCAGGTTCCCTCTACGAGCAGTACTTC. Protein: CASSTPGSLYEQYF.

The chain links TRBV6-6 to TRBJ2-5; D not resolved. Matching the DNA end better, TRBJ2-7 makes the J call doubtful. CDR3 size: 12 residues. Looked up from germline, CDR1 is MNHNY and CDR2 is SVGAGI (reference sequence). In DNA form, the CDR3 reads TGTGCCAGGCTCCAAGGGACCTACGAGCAGTACTTC. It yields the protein CARLQGTYEQYF.

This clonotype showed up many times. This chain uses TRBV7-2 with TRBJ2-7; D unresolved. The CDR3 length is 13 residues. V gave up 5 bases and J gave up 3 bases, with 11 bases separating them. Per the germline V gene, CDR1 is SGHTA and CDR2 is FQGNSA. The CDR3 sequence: CASSPTGYYEQYF. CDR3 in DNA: TGTGCCAGCAGCCCCACCGGATACTACGAGCAGTACTTC.

The CDR3 loop is CASSLGWVGSNQPQHF. The CDR3 region has the DNA TGCGCCAGCAGCTTGGGATGGGTCGGAAGCAATCAGCCCCAGCATTTT. The V call is TRBV5-1, the J call TRBJ1-5, with D hard to call. V shed 0 bases and J shed 1 base, with 11 bases lying between them. The CDR3 runs to 16 residues. Germline loops: CDR1 SGHRS, CDR2 YFSETQ.

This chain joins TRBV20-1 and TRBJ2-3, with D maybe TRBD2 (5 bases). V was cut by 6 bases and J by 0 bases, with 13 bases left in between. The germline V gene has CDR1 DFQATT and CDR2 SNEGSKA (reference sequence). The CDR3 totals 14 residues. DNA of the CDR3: TGCAGTGCAACTAGACTGGCTAGCACAGATACGCAGTATTTT. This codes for CSATRLASTDTQYF.